This TCR beta chain was obtained from a study of T cell repertoires in cytomegalovirus infection. Study as a whole: Well-studied HLA-B-restricted epitopes and recently identified HLA-C-restricted epitopes of CMV were both used in the study.

Whole-study findings and limits: HLA-C-restricted, CMV-specific TCR beta clonotypes were dominant ex vivo. Identification of carriers of CMV plus the relevant HLA was achieved through cumulative public TCR beta family frequency.

From the reads, TCRdb called clonotypes with MiXCR, one entry per CDR3 protein. The profile shows about 570,000 distinct CDR3 sequences, under 45% of them singletons. Worth noting for this clonotype: As yet, its antigen is unknown.

The CDR3 is 16 residues long. Trimming took off 4 bases at V and 1 base at J, with 14 bases between the two ends. Germline CDR1 is MNHEY and CDR2 is SVGEGT. The clonotype was recovered from a human donor in good health (CMV status not recorded). Some clones in this sample may be carry-over from other donors' samples. The rearrangement joins TRBV6-2 or TRBV6-3 to TRBJ2-1; D may be TRBD1 (6 bases). Sequenced here: cultured PBMCs, sampled from culture after CMV antigen stimulation. The CDR3 DNA follows: TGTGCCAGCAGTTGGACCCCGACAGGTTCCTACAATGAGCAGTTCTTC. Translating it yields CASSWTPTGSYNEQFF.